A single sample gave rise to the 23 T cell receptor beta chains below, sequenced in a study of shared clonotypes between healthy human individuals. Data came from immunoSEQ multiplex PCR; TCRdb stores just in-frame clones and leaves some out. The table lists 600,000 to 750,000 clones, 55% to 75% of them singletons. Sequenced sample: memory CD4+ T cells sorted from blood. Subset denoted: CD45RA-negative fraction. These receptor sequences come from a woman aged 25 to 39 in good health.

The chain links TRBV5-1 to TRBJ2-5; TRBD2 aligns across 10 bases. This CDR3 has 15 residues. In germline, CDR1 is SGHRS, CDR2 YFSETQ. V trimming: 6 bases; J trimming: 1 base; junction bases outside the gene matches: 6. CDR3 protein: CASTPSGRGQETQYF. Here the CDR3 DNA reads TGCGCCAGCACCCCTAGCGGGAGAGGCCAAGAGACCCAGTACTTC.

The V and J genes are TRBV7-2 and TRBJ2-5; no clear D. CDR1 and CDR2 (germline): SGHTA, FQGNSA. V was clipped by 5 bases and J by 5 bases, with 18 bases between them. This CDR3 is built from 15 residues. The CDR3 loop is CASSPVTAVRETQYF. DNA for the CDR3: TGTGCCAGCAGCCCGGTTACCGCAGTCCGGGAGACCCAGTACTTC.

In regard to this clone: A far larger clone is just one base off, so this is likely a read error. For the CDR3, the DNA is TGTGCCAGCAGCTTGGGACTAGCGGGAGAGACCCAGTACTTC. This sequence encodes CASSLGLAGETQYF. This chain connects TRBV7-9 to TRBJ2-5; 12 bases match TRBD2. The CDR3 has 14 residues. Germline CDR1 SEHNR, CDR2 FQNEAQ (reference sequence). V gave up 3 bases and J gave up 4 bases; unmatched junction bases: 0.

This chain uses TRBV5-6 with TRBJ2-6; D is unclear. Per the germline V gene, CDR1 is SGHDT and CDR2 is YYEEEE. The V end was cut by 1 base, the J end by 2 bases, with 1 base between. This CDR3 is 13 amino acids long. The CDR3 DNA sequence: TGTGCCAGCAGCTTGCCTGGGGCCAACGTCCTGACTTTC. Translation: CASSLPGANVLTF.

This chain joins TRBV29-1 and TRBJ2-2; 9 bases line up with TRBD2. Germline V CDR1 and CDR2: SQVTM, ANQGSEA. Trimming at V came to 7 bases and at J to 0 bases, leaving 3 bases not matched to a gene. The CDR3 extends over 14 amino acids. This chain's CDR3 is CSARLAANTGELFF. CDR3 bases: TGCAGCGCCCGACTAGCGGCGAACACCGGGGAGCTGTTTTTT.

At least ten counts were recorded for this clone. The rearrangement links TRBV11-3 to TRBJ2-3; 9 nucleotides match TRBD1. The CDR3 has 15 amino acids. Germline CDR1 SGHNT, CDR2 YENEEA. J gave up 3 bases and V 6 bases, and 7 bases lay outside the gene matches. The CDR3 loop is CASSIQGAPTDTQYF. For the CDR3, the DNA is TGTGCCAGCAGTATACAGGGGGCCCCGACAGATACGCAGTATTTT.

This clone appeared a single time. The chain carries TRBV5-4 and TRBJ1-4, with 8 bases aligning to TRBD1. Germline V gives CDR1 SGHNT, CDR2 YYREEE (reference sequence). V dropped 4 bases and J dropped 8; count of bases not matched to a gene: 10. The CDR3 sequence is 15 residues long. For the CDR3, the DNA is TGTGCCAGCAGCGACGGACAGGGAGGAGGCGAAAAACTGTTTTTT. Residues: CASSDGQGGGEKLFF.

This chain's CDR3 is CASSLQTGGPHEQFF. CDR3 coding DNA: TGTGCCAGCAGCCTCCAAACCGGAGGGCCCCATGAGCAGTTCTTC. The chain links TRBV27 to TRBJ2-1; D might be TRBD2 (6 bases). V dropped 6 bases and J dropped 8 bases, with 20 bases sitting between them. The CDR3 runs to 15 residues. Germline loops: CDR1 MNHEY, CDR2 SMNVEV (reference sequence).

The J gene is TRBJ1-2, the V gene TRBV28, with D possibly TRBD1 on 5 matching bases. V was pared by 8 bases and J by 1 base, with 11 bases between. This CDR3 spans 13 amino acids. Germline V lookup: CDR1 MDHEN, CDR2 SYDVKM. CDR3 in DNA: TGTGCCAGCGGTTCAGGGATTAACTATGGCTACACCTTC. Its translation is CASGSGINYGYTF.

This clone has only a few counts. The rearrangement links TRBV15 to TRBJ2-5; 12 bases match TRBD1. The germline gives CDR1 LNHNV, CDR2 YYDKDF (reference sequence). The junction had 11 bases not matched to a gene; V was cut back by 0 bases and J by 0 bases. The CDR3 runs to 20 residues. CDR3 coding DNA: TGTGCCACCAGCAGAGAGGGGGTGGGACAGGGGGCGAGAAACCAAGAGACCCAGTACTTC. Residues: CATSREGVGQGARNQETQYF.

The rearrangement links TRBV18 to TRBJ2-3, with 8 bases lining up with TRBD2. Germline-derived CDR1 and CDR2 are KGHSH and LQKENI. The V segment lost 6 bases and the J segment 1 base; nucleotides outside the gene matches: 6. The CDR3 covers 15 residues. CDR3 protein: CASSSTGGGTDTQYF. In nucleotides, the CDR3 is TGTGCCAGCTCGTCCACGGGGGGGGGCACAGATACGCAGTATTTT.

This clone was counted between two and nine times. The genes are TRBV19 and TRBJ2-7; D might be TRBD1 or TRBD2, each matching 5 bases. With 3 bases removed from V and 4 bases from J, the gap between germline ends came to 13 bases. The CDR3 is made up of 14 amino acids. Germline V gives CDR1 LNHDA, CDR2 SQIVND (reference sequence). CDR3 bases: TGTGCCAGTAGTATGGGACGGTCCCTATACGAGCAGTACTTC. Amino acids: CASSMGRSLYEQYF.

The rearrangement uses TRBV27 and TRBJ2-2, with a weak D call TRBD2 (5 bases). CDR3 length equals 17 residues. With 3 bases removed from V and 0 bases from J, the gap between germline ends came to 14 bases. The V gene's germline CDR1 is MNHEY and CDR2 SMNVEV (reference sequence). The CDR3 sequence: CASSFRPPGSNTGELFF. The CDR3 bases are TGTGCCAGCAGTTTTCGCCCCCCGGGGTCGAACACCGGGGAGCTGTTTTTT.

The chain employs TRBV5-4 and TRBJ1-1; D gene ambiguous. The CDR3 length is 14 residues. Trimming took 5 bases from V and 0 from J, leaving 11 bases between them. Per the germline V gene, CDR1 is SGHNT and CDR2 is YYREEE (reference sequence). The CDR3 coding sequence is TGTGCCAGCAGTTCCTCGACCGTGAACACTGAAGCTTTCTTT. Its protein is CASSSSTVNTEAFF. The full variable domain, with the rest looked up from reference TRBV5-4 and TRBJ1-1, is ETGVTQSPTHLIKTRGQQVTLRCSSQSGHNTVSWYQQALGQGPQFIFQYYREEENGRGNFPPRFSGLQFPNYSSELNVNALELDDSALYLCASSSSTVNTEAFFGQGTRLTVV.

The rearrangement joins TRBV28 to TRBJ1-2; 9 bases are shared with TRBD1. V dropped 3 bases and J dropped 6; count of bases not matched to a gene: 14. CDR1 MDHEN and CDR2 SYDVKM come from the germline V gene. The CDR3 sequence is 17 residues long. CDR3: CASSFPQPVGQGNGYTF. As DNA, the CDR3 is TGTGCCAGCAGTTTTCCCCAACCAGTAGGACAGGGGAATGGCTACACCTTC.

This chain links TRBV7-9 with TRBJ1-1, with 9 bases matching TRBD1. CDR3 size: 14 residues. Looked up from germline, CDR1 is SEHNR and CDR2 is FQNEAQ (reference sequence). The V and J ends lost 2 bases and 8 bases, in that order; junction bases with no gene match: 6. The CDR3 protein is CASSLQGQGQEAFF. CDR3 in DNA: TGTGCCAGCAGCTTACAGGGACAGGGACAGGAAGCTTTCTTT.

This rearrangement joins TRBV19 to TRBJ2-1; D might be TRBD1 (6 bases). V was shortened by 7 bases and J by 7 bases, with 17 bases between the two germline ends. The CDR3 has 14 amino acids. Germline CDR1 is LNHDA and CDR2 is SQIVND (reference sequence). This chain's CDR3 is CASTGQGNWNEQFF. The CDR3, as DNA: TGTGCCAGTACCGGGCAGGGGAACTGGAATGAGCAGTTCTTC.

This clone has more than one count but fewer than ten. The same CDR3 arises from other DNA sequences in this sample as well. The V and J genes are TRBV5-1 and TRBJ2-7; 11 nucleotides match TRBD2. Germline values: CDR1 SGHRS, CDR2 YFSETQ. Unmatched junction bases numbered 7, after V lost 5 bases and J lost 6 bases. The CDR3 sequence is 14 residues long. The CDR3 DNA sequence: TGCGCCAGCAGTTCCGGGACTAGCGGACTCGAGCAGTACTTC. It encodes CASSSGTSGLEQYF.

This clone was seen at least ten times. The chain has TRBV4-2 and TRBJ2-5; 7 bases are shared with TRBD2. The CDR3 loop spans 14 amino acids. CDR1 and CDR2 from the germline V gene are LGHNA and YNFKEQ. V was clipped by 4 bases and J by 3 bases; unmatched bases: 5. CDR3 sequence (DNA): TGTGCCAGCAGCCGAGCCCTAGCGGAAGAGACCCAGTACTTC. Amino acids: CASSRALAEETQYF.

This clone has only one observation. V and J are TRBV6-1 and TRBJ1-5, with 9 nucleotides matching TRBD1. The CDR3 runs 17 residues. Germline V gene sequence: CDR1 MNHNS, CDR2 SASEGT. The trim removed 4 bases at V and 1 base at J, leaving 8 bases unmatched. The CDR3 sequence is CASSAKDRGWSNQPQHF. The CDR3 DNA sequence: TGTGCCAGCAGTGCTAAGGACAGGGGATGGAGCAATCAGCCCCAGCATTTT.

This clone came up a few times. The chain carries TRBV25-1 and TRBJ2-5; TRBD1 or TRBD2 may be the D gene (5 bases each). This CDR3 spans 13 amino acids. Germline V gene lookup returns CDR1 MGHDK and CDR2 SYGVNS. V was pared by 2 bases and J by 7 bases, with 11 bases between. CDR3 DNA sequence: TGTGCCAGCAGTGAAGGGACGGTGGGGACCCAGTACTTC. It is translated as CASSEGTVGTQYF. Based on the CDR3 plus reference TRBV25-1 and TRBJ2-5, the full variable domain is EADIYQTPRYLVIGTGKKITLECSQTMGHDKMYWYQQDPGMELHLIHYSYGVNSTEKGDLSSESTVSRIRTEHFPLTLESARPSHTSQYLCASSEGTVGTQYFGPGTRLLVL.

To note about this clone: This sample includes further DNA sequences coding for the same CDR3. The genes are TRBV4-1 and TRBJ2-2; no firm D call. With 4 bases removed from V and 3 bases from J, the gap between germline ends came to 9 bases. Germline assignment: CDR1 MGHRA and CDR2 YSYEKL. This CDR3 comprises 14 residues. CDR3 DNA: TGCGCCAGCAGCCTCGGCGGAGACACCGGGGAGCTGTTTTTT. Its translation: CASSLGGDTGELFF.

The table lists this clone with many counts. The chain joins TRBV25-1 to TRBJ2-7; maybe TRBD1 (6 bases). Trimming removed 4 bases at V and 3 bases at J, with 10 bases between. The V gene's germline CDR1 is MGHDK and CDR2 SYGVNS. This CDR3 has 13 amino acids. The chain's CDR3 is CASSGRGHYEQYF. CDR3 nucleotides: TGTGCCAGCAGTGGACGGGGACACTACGAGCAGTACTTC.